This T cell receptor (beta chain) was obtained from a study of blood T cell repertoires in COVID-19. Study context: From the United States, Italy and Spain came samples of acute and convalescent COVID-19.

The germline CDR1 and CDR2 sequences are SGHAT and FQNNGV. CDR3 length equals 17 residues. V dropped 0 bases and J dropped 2; count of bases not matched to a gene: 4. In the authors' methods: Reference gene primer amplification gave nucleated cell count estimates. TCRdb's table, derived via immunoSEQ multiplex PCR, lists solely in-frame clones and lacks some. The DNA gave D and trimming, while V, J and clone size come from that table. The data contain under 55,000 clones, more than 90% of them singletons. Material: peripheral blood. J is TRBJ2-7 and V is TRBV11-2; 13 bases match TRBD2. The clonotype comes from a human donor in a cohort sampled during active COVID-19. CDR3 DNA sequence: TGTGCCAGCAGCTTAGACGGGACTAGCGGGATCCCCTACGAGCAGTACTTC. Translating gives CASSLDGTSGIPYEQYF.